This T cell receptor beta chain comes out of a study of cytomegalovirus exposure and HLA in healthy donors. PCR was performed using 60 Vbeta and 13 Jbeta primers. Libraries were prepared by immunoSEQ multiplex PCR; TCRdb keeps only in-frame clonotypes and omits some of them. This repertoire shows around 170,000 clones, about three quarters found once; its top ten account for about 1.6%. This CDR3 is built from 13 residues. V shed 5 bases, J shed 3 bases, and the junction held 3 bases outside the gene matches. Germline V lookup: CDR1 GTSNPN, CDR2 SVGIG (reference sequence). The chain links TRBV30 to TRBJ2-5; 10 bases agree with TRBD1. Sequenced material: PBMCs. This clonotype originated in a girl aged 10 to 17 in good health and CMV-seronegative. The CDR3 region has the DNA TGTGCCTGGGGAGGGACAGGGGAAGAGACCCAGTACTTC. It translates to CAWGGTGEETQYF.